Listed below are T cell receptor beta chains from one sample, sequenced in a study of neurological immune-mediated disorders. Using its own MiXCR run on the 5' RACE reads, TCRdb lists one record per CDR3 protein. The sample yields tens of thousands of distinct CDR3 sequences, under 20% seen once. The sequenced material came from PBMCs. The receptors derive from a woman aged 40 to 49 in good health. Each CDR3 is given with its conserved first and last residue. D genes are given only for firm matches. Expanded clones are given a class, and other clones once, few, many or no size at all.

abundance: many
v_gene: TRBV27
d_gene: TRBD1
j_gene: TRBJ1-5
CDR3aa: CATSTGGASNQPQHF
CDR3nt: TGTGCCACCAGCACAGGGGGCGCGAGCAATCAGCCCCAGCATTTT

abundance: many
v_gene: TRBV4-3
d_gene: .
j_gene: TRBJ2-1
CDR3aa: CASSQEGYGYNEQFF
CDR3nt: TGCGCCAGCAGCCAAGAAGGGTACGGATACAATGAGCAGTTCTTC

abundance: .
v_gene: TRBV15
d_gene: .
j_gene: TRBJ1-2
CDR3aa: CATSRDWEGYNYGYTF
CDR3nt: TGTGCCACCAGCAGAGATTGGGAGGGATACAACTATGGCTACACCTTC

abundance: few
v_gene: TRBV10-1
d_gene: .
j_gene: TRBJ2-3
CDR3aa: CASSTLITDTQYF
CDR3nt: TGCGCCAGCAGCACGCTGATAACAGATACGCAGTATTTT

abundance: many
v_gene: TRBV2
d_gene: TRBD2
j_gene: TRBJ2-1
CDR3aa: CASSPGTSGGIEQFF
CDR3nt: TGTGCCAGCAGTCCCGGGACTAGCGGGGGGATTGAGCAGTTCTTC

abundance: many
v_gene: TRBV27
d_gene: .
j_gene: TRBJ2-3
CDR3aa: CASSLRRPTDTQYF
CDR3nt: TGTGCCAGCAGTTTACGAAGACCCACAGATACGCAGTATTTT

abundance: few
v_gene: TRBV11-3
d_gene: TRBD1
j_gene: TRBJ2-1
CDR3aa: CASSTHTGEEQFF
CDR3nt: TGTGCCAGCAGCACCCATACAGGGGAGGAGCAGTTCTTC

abundance: many
v_gene: TRBV4-3
d_gene: TRBD2
j_gene: TRBJ2-3
CDR3aa: CASSAGEGVTDTQYF
CDR3nt: TGCGCCAGCAGCGCGGGGGAAGGAGTCACAGATACGCAGTATTTT

abundance: many
v_gene: TRBV6-5
d_gene: TRBD1
j_gene: TRBJ2-7
CDR3aa: CASGLTGSSYEQYF
CDR3nt: TGTGCCAGCGGATTGACAGGGAGCTCCTACGAGCAGTACTTC

abundance: many
v_gene: TRBV5-1
d_gene: .
j_gene: TRBJ2-7
CDR3aa: CASRPALRQSFNEQYF
CDR3nt: TGCGCCAGCAGACCTGCCTTACGTCAATCGTTCAACGAGCAGTACTTC

abundance: many
v_gene: TRBV5-1
d_gene: .
j_gene: TRBJ2-5
CDR3aa: CASSLEGGKETQYF
CDR3nt: TGCGCCAGCAGCTTGGAGGGTGGTAAGGAGACCCAGTACTTC

abundance: many
v_gene: TRBV7-2
d_gene: .
j_gene: TRBJ1-1
CDR3aa: CASSLDGWGGIAFF
CDR3nt: TGTGCCAGCAGCTTAGATGGATGGGGGGGGATTGCTTTCTTT

abundance: few
v_gene: TRBV7-2
d_gene: .
j_gene: TRBJ2-3
CDR3aa: CASRNSPGSGNTDTQYF
CDR3nt: TGTGCCAGCAGAAATTCGCCTGGTAGCGGAAACACAGATACGCAGTATTTT

abundance: many
v_gene: TRBV7-2
d_gene: .
j_gene: TRBJ1-6
CDR3aa: CASSSWSREPLHF
CDR3nt: TGTGCCAGCAGCTCTTGGTCCCGGGAACCCCTCCACTTT

abundance: many
v_gene: TRBV4-3
d_gene: .
j_gene: TRBJ1-1
CDR3aa: CASSQDVAGKAFF
CDR3nt: TGCGCCAGCAGCCAAGATGTGGCAGGGAAAGCTTTCTTT

abundance: many
v_gene: TRBV20-1
d_gene: TRBD2
j_gene: TRBJ2-4
CDR3aa: CSASGRGGFNIQYF
CDR3nt: TGCAGTGCAAGCGGACGGGGGGGTTTTAACATTCAGTACTTC

abundance: many
v_gene: TRBV7-2
d_gene: .
j_gene: TRBJ1-5
CDR3aa: CASSPTGGDQPQHF
CDR3nt: TGTGCCAGCAGCCCGACGGGGGGGGATCAGCCCCAGCATTTT

abundance: many
v_gene: TRBV7-2
d_gene: .
j_gene: TRBJ1-3
CDR3aa: CASSLTGSNTIYF
CDR3nt: TGTGCCAGCAGCTTAACCGGGAGTAACACCATATATTTT

abundance: many
v_gene: TRBV3-1
d_gene: .
j_gene: TRBJ2-3
CDR3aa: CASSQGQYSTDTQYF
CDR3nt: TGTGCCAGCAGCCAAGGGCAATATAGCACAGATACGCAGTATTTT

abundance: many
v_gene: TRBV2
d_gene: .
j_gene: TRBJ1-1
CDR3aa: CASSSANTEAFF
CDR3nt: TGTGCCAGCAGTTCGGCGAACACTGAAGCTTTCTTT

abundance: many
v_gene: TRBV28
d_gene: .
j_gene: TRBJ1-6
CDR3aa: CASSLRADGSSPLHF
CDR3nt: TGTGCCAGCAGTTTAAGGGCAGATGGGAGTTCACCCCTCCACTTT

abundance: many
v_gene: TRBV10-3
d_gene: .
j_gene: TRBJ2-2
CDR3aa: CAISEDSPSGELFF
CDR3nt: TGTGCCATCAGCGAGGACTCCCCCTCCGGGGAGCTGTTTTTT

abundance: many
v_gene: TRBV5-5
d_gene: .
j_gene: TRBJ2-7
CDR3aa: CASSPGDSRDEQYF
CDR3nt: TGTGCCAGCAGCCCCGGGGACTCCCGGGACGAGCAGTACTTC

abundance: many
v_gene: TRBV5-1
d_gene: .
j_gene: TRBJ2-7
CDR3aa: CASSLADGAYEQYF
CDR3nt: TGCGCCAGCAGCTTGGCCGACGGAGCCTACGAGCAGTACTTC

abundance: .
v_gene: TRBV30
d_gene: .
j_gene: TRBJ2-7
CDR3aa: CAWSDRVDQYF
CDR3nt: TGTGCCTGGAGTGACAGGGTCGATCAGTACTTC

abundance: many
v_gene: TRBV5-1
d_gene: TRBD1
j_gene: TRBJ2-7
CDR3aa: CASSRAGGQTYEQYF
CDR3nt: TGCGCCAGCAGCAGGGCAGGGGGCCAAACCTACGAGCAGTACTTC

abundance: many
v_gene: TRBV5-5
d_gene: .
j_gene: TRBJ1-1
CDR3aa: CASSFGDMNTEAFF
CDR3nt: TGTGCCAGCAGCTTCGGCGATATGAACACTGAAGCTTTCTTT

abundance: many
v_gene: TRBV5-1
d_gene: TRBD1
j_gene: TRBJ1-4
CDR3aa: CASSLETGPSEKLFF
CDR3nt: TGCGCCAGCAGCTTGGAGACAGGGCCGTCTGAAAAACTGTTTTTT

abundance: .
v_gene: TRBV27
d_gene: .
j_gene: TRBJ1-5
CDR3aa: CASSLGRGADQPQHF
CDR3nt: TGTGCCAGCAGTTTGGGGCGGGGGGCGGATCAGCCCCAGCATTTT

abundance: many
v_gene: TRBV7-2
d_gene: .
j_gene: TRBJ2-7
CDR3aa: CASSPPGGRQEQYF
CDR3nt: TGTGCCAGCAGCCCGCCGGGGGGCAGGCAAGAGCAGTACTTC

abundance: few
v_gene: TRBV7-2
d_gene: .
j_gene: TRBJ2-1
CDR3aa: CASSPPPTYNEQFF
CDR3nt: TGTGCCAGCAGCCCCCCCCCTACCTACAATGAGCAGTTCTTC

abundance: .
v_gene: TRBV20-1
d_gene: .
j_gene: TRBJ2-2
CDR3aa: CSASSLGRASKTGELFF
CDR3nt: TGCAGTGCCTCTTCTCTGGGCCGGGCTAGCAAGACCGGGGAGCTGTTTTTT